This TCR beta chain was obtained from a study of CD8+CD57+ T cells in acquired aplastic anemia. Across the whole study: In CD4+ cells, healthy donors produced an average of approximately 10 million reads.

The CDR3 has 15 residues. The V end lost 5 bases, the J end lost 4 bases, and 17 bases lay between the germline ends. The V gene's germline CDR1 is LNHDA and CDR2 SQIVND (reference sequence). With regard to this clonotype: The CDR3 end shows no conserved phenylalanine or tryptophan, and so a read error is likely.

Both TCR beta VDJ combination and CDR3 sequence profiling were carried out. Genomic DNA was the template for this profiling. MiXCR, applied by TCRdb to the reads, yields one record per CDR3 protein. The sample has approximately 200,000 distinct CDR3 sequences, approximately 50% seen once. The sequenced sample consisted of sorted CD4+, CD8+, or CD8+CD57+ T cells (not recorded which) from PBMCs. This chain uses TRBV19 with TRBJ1-1, with D possibly matching TRBD1 (6 bases). The clonotype was recovered from a human donor in good health, serving as a control. The CDR3 region is CASSSSGGWSTEAFI. As DNA, the CDR3 is TGTGCCAGTAGTTCCTCCGGGGGCTGGAGCACTGAAGCTTTCATT.